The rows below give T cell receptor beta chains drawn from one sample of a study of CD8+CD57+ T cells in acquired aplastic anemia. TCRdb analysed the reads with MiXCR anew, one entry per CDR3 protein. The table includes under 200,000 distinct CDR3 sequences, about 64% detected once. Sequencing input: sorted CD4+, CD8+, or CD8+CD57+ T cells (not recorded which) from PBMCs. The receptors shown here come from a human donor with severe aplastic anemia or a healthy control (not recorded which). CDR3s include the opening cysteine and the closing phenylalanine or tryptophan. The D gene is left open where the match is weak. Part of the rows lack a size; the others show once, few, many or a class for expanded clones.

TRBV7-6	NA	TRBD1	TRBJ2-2	TGTGCCAGCACCAGGGGGCCGCGTAACACCGGGGAGCTGTTTTTT	CASTRGPRNTGELFF
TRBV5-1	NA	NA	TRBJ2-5	TGCGTCAGCAGCTTCTCCCCCCAGGCCCAGTACTTC	CVSSFSPQAQYF
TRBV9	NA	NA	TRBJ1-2	TGTGCCAGCAGCCCGACGGATTCAAATAACTATGGCTACACCTTC	CASSPTDSNNYGYTF
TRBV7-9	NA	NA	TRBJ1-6	TGTGCCAGCAGCTTACACGGAGGAACTTTACTCCACTTT	CASSLHGGTLLHF
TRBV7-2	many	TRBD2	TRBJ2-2	TGTGCCAGCAGCCTGGGACTAGCGGGGGGGTGGGGCACCGGGGAGCTGTTTTTT	CASSLGLAGGWGTGELFF
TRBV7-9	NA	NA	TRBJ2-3	TGTGCCAGCAGCTCCCACGTAACTAGCACAGATACGCAGTATTTT	CASSSHVTSTDTQYF
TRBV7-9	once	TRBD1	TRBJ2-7	TGTGCCAGCAGCTTAGTTGGACAGGGAACCTACGAGCAGTACTTC	CASSLVGQGTYEQYF
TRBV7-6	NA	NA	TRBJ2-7	TGTGCCAGCAGCTTAGGGGCAGGGGGGGCCTACGAGCAGTACTTC	CASSLGAGGAYEQYF
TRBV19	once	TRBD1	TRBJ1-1	TGTGCCAGTAGCGCCGCCGGACAGGGCGACACTGAAGCTTTCTTT	CASSAAGQGDTEAFF
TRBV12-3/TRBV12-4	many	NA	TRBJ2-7	TGTGCCAGCAGTTCCCGGAGGGGCCCGGAGGGCGAGCAGTACTTC	CASSSRRGPEGEQYF